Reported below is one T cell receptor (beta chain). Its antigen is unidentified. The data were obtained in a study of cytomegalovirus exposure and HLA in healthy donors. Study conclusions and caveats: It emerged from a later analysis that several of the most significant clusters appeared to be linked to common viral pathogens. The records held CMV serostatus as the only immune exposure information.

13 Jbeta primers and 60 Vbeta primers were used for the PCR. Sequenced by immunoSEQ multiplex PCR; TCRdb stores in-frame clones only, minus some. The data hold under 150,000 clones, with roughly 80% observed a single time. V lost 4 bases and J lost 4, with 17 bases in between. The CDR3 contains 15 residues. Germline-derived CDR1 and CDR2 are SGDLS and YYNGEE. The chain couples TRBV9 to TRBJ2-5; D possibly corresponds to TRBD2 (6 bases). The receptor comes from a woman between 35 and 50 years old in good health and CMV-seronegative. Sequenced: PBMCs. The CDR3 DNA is TGTGCCAGCAGCCAGCGAGGAGGGGCGGGAGAGACCCAGTACTTC. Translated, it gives CASSQRGGAGETQYF.